This T cell receptor (beta chain) was recovered during a study of human T cells and chemical hapten exposure. About the research overall: The patients, most of them female, presented with alopecia areata, totalis or universalis.

TCRdb used MiXCR to reprocess the RACE reads, holding one entry per CDR3 protein. There are 80,000 to 100,000 distinct CDR3 sequences in the sample; 9.5% to 15% occur only once, and approximately 2.1% lies in the top ten. The trim removed 5 bases at V and 1 base at J, leaving 4 bases unmatched. CDR3 length: 16 residues. The time point here: patch test 1, 2 weeks after DPC sensitization. Sample treatment: therapeutic diphenylcyclopropenone sensitization with weekly scalp DPC. This clonotype was seen ten or more times. This chain joins TRBV12-3 or TRBV12-4 and TRBJ2-2; TRBD1 agrees at 10 bases. The source is a woman aged 40 to 50 with alopecia areata. Some clones in this sample may be carry-over from other donors' samples. The input for sequencing was whole blood, taken in connection with sensitization to the hapten diphenylcyclopropenone (DPC). The CDR3 nucleotides are TGTGCCAGCAGTCCCTGGGACAGGGGGAACACCGGGGAGCTGTTTTTT. Amino acids: CASSPWDRGNTGELFF.